These 19 T cell receptor beta chains share one sample of origin, sequenced in a study of cytomegalovirus exposure and HLA in healthy donors. It was with 60 Vbeta and 13 Jbeta primers that the PCR ran. Profiled with immunoSEQ multiplex PCR; TCRdb holds only in-frame clones, not every one. Among approximately 60,000 clones listed, nearly 85% were seen once. What was sequenced was PBMCs. These receptors were taken from a man aged 30 to 39 in good health and CMV-seronegative.

The J gene is TRBJ2-1, the V gene TRBV7-2; maybe TRBD1 (6 bases). Trimming left V 8 bases short and J 2 bases short, with 13 bases between. Germline CDR1 SGHTA, CDR2 FQGNSA. The CDR3 extends over 14 amino acids. CDR3: CASFMTGTYNEQFF. The CDR3 region has the DNA TGTGCCAGCTTCATGACAGGCACCTACAATGAGCAGTTCTTC. The full variable domain, with the rest looked up from reference TRBV7-2 and TRBJ2-1, is GAGVSQSPSNKVTEKGKDVELRCDPISGHTALYWYRQSLGQGLEFLIYFQGNSAPDKSGLPSDRFSAERTGGSVSTLTIQRTQQEDSAVYLCASFMTGTYNEQFFGPGTRLTVL.

The gene calls are TRBV7-9 and TRBJ1-1, with TRBD1 identical over 11 bases. This CDR3 has 13 residues. The V segment lost 5 bases and the J segment 13 bases; nucleotides outside the gene matches: 9. Germline lookup yields CDR1 SEHNR and CDR2 FQNEAQ (reference sequence). Here the CDR3 DNA reads TGTGCCAGCAGCCCGACCAGGGACAGGGGGGATTTCTTT. It codes for CASSPTRDRGDFF.

This clone was observed a single time. The rearrangement joins TRBV19 to TRBJ1-2, with D uncertain. The V end lost 3 bases, the J end lost 1 base, and 9 bases lay between the germline ends. CDR1 is LNHDA, CDR2 SQIVND, per germline (reference sequence). The CDR3 is 14 residues long. CDR3 nucleotide sequence: TGTGCCAGTAGTATGGCGGCAAGTAACTATGGCTACACCTTC. Its protein is CASSMAASNYGYTF.

This sequence joins TRBV15 and TRBJ2-3, with 8 positions matching TRBD1. Trimming took 6 bases from V and 0 from J; bases not matched to a gene: 11. The CDR3 has 17 residues. Germline-derived CDR1 and CDR2 are LNHNV and YYDKDF (reference sequence). This CDR3 is CATSSRDRRPSTDTQYF. The CDR3 DNA sequence: TGTGCCACCAGTTCAAGGGACAGGCGGCCGAGCACAGATACGCAGTATTTT. Full variable domain (remainder filled in from reference TRBV15 and TRBJ2-3): DAMVIQNPRYQVTQFGKPVTLSCSQTLNHNVMYWYQQKSSQAPKLLFHYYDKDFNNEADTPDNFQSRRPNTSFCFLDIRSPGLGDTAMYLCATSSRDRRPSTDTQYFGPGTRLTVL.

V usage is TRBV5-4 and J usage is TRBJ2-2, with unresolved D. Between the trimmed V and J ends, which lost 3 bases and 0 bases, there was a span of 12 bases. The CDR3 length is 16 residues. Germline V lookup: CDR1 SGHNT, CDR2 YYREEE (reference sequence). The CDR3 coding sequence is TGTGCCAGCAGCTCTGGATGGAGAGCGAACACCGGGGAGCTGTTTTTT. The encoded protein is CASSSGWRANTGELFF.

CDR3 sequence: CASSPTHRTSGRFNEQFF. The CDR3 nucleotides read TGTGCCAGCAGCCCGACCCACAGGACTAGCGGGAGATTCAATGAGCAGTTCTTC. The chain links TRBV7-2 to TRBJ2-1, with 13 positions matching TRBD2. Germline V gene data show CDR1 as SGHTA and CDR2 as FQGNSA. The CDR3 runs 18 residues. The V segment lost 5 bases and the J segment 6 bases; nucleotides outside the gene matches: 13.

Only a few counts were recorded for this clone. V usage is TRBV4-2 and J usage is TRBJ2-1, with 13 bases lining up with TRBD2. Trimming cost V 3 bases and J 12 bases; bases outside gene matches: 8. The CDR3 is 15 amino acids. The germline V gene encodes CDR1 LGHNA and CDR2 YNFKEQ. The DNA for the CDR3 is TGTGCCAGCAGCCAGACGGTTGGACTAGCGGGGGTGCAGTTCTTC. This codes for CASSQTVGLAGVQFF.

The V call is TRBV4-2, the J call TRBJ2-1; 7 bases line up with TRBD1. Germline CDR1 reads LGHNA; CDR2 reads YNFKEQ. V dropped 4 bases and J dropped 8; count of bases not matched to a gene: 11. CDR3 length: 15 residues. The CDR3 protein is CASSLSWTGVDEQFF. As DNA, the CDR3 is TGTGCCAGCAGCCTATCGTGGACAGGAGTAGATGAGCAGTTCTTC.

The gene calls are TRBV29-1 and TRBJ1-1; 7 bases match TRBD1. The trim removed 6 bases at V and 5 bases at J, leaving 9 bases unmatched. CDR3 size: 13 residues. Germline CDR1 reads SQVTM; CDR2 reads ANQGSEA. The CDR3 is CSVAGTEGTEAFF. The CDR3, as DNA: TGCAGCGTAGCCGGGACAGAGGGGACTGAAGCTTTCTTT.

The chain couples TRBV2 to TRBJ1-5, with D tentatively TRBD1 (5 bases). This CDR3 has 15 amino acids. V was cut by 5 bases and J by 0 bases, with 11 bases left in between. The V gene's germline CDR1 is SNHLY and CDR2 FYNNEI. CDR3 DNA: TGTGCCAGCAGTCGACAGCTAACTAGCAATCAGCCCCAGCATTTT. It yields the protein CASSRQLTSNQPQHF.

The V and J genes are TRBV10-3 and TRBJ2-2; no definite D call. Germline V gene data show CDR1 as ENHRY and CDR2 as SYGVKD. V was pared by 2 bases and J by 1 base, with 2 bases between. The CDR3 consists of 13 residues. For the CDR3, the DNA is TGTGCCATCAGTGAGCAGAACACCGGGGAGCTGTTTTTT. Translation gives CAISEQNTGELFF.

The CDR3 nucleotides read TGCGCCAGCAGCTTGGCTCTTGGACAGGGCCAAGAGACCCAGTACTTC. Translating gives CASSLALGQGQETQYF. The rearrangement joins TRBV5-1 to TRBJ2-5, with 8 positions matching TRBD1. The V and J ends lost 0 bases and 1 base, in that order; junction bases with no gene match: 5. The CDR3 contains 16 residues. Germline assignment: CDR1 SGHRS and CDR2 YFSETQ.

In the case of this clone: Germline is not matched at one junction end, which may reflect a read error. The chain joins TRBV28 to TRBJ1-1; 11 nucleotides agree with TRBD1. Per germline, CDR1 MDHEN and CDR2 SYDVKM. The CDR3 has 15 residues. The chain's CDR3 is CASSSWTGGKAEAFF. CDR3 nucleotides: TGTGCCAGCAGTTCTTGGACAGGGGGCAAGGCTGAGGCTTTCTTT.

The chain joins TRBV6-6 to TRBJ1-1; 7 positions agree with TRBD1. This CDR3 has 14 residues. CDR1 is MNHNY, CDR2 SVGAGI, per germline (reference sequence). The ends lost 6 bases at V and 1 base at J; junction bases unmatched: 5. As DNA, the CDR3 is TGTGCCAGCAGGGGGACAGAGAGGAACACTGAAGCTTTCTTT. Protein: CASRGTERNTEAFF.

The rearrangement uses TRBV4-3 and TRBJ2-7; maybe TRBD2 (7 bases). Deletions cut 8 bases from V and 2 bases from J, with 19 bases between. Germline V gene sequence: CDR1 LGHNA, CDR2 YSLEER. CDR3 length equals 15 residues. CDR3 sequence: CASAWGAGETYEQYF. The DNA of the CDR3 is TGCGCCAGCGCATGGGGGGCGGGAGAGACCTACGAGCAGTACTTC.

V usage is TRBV5-1 and J usage is TRBJ2-5; D call uncertain. Germline V gene data show CDR1 as SGHRS and CDR2 as YFSETQ. The CDR3 consists of 14 residues. V lost 0 bases and J 0 bases, leaving 6 bases between the germline ends. For the CDR3, the DNA is TGCGCCAGCAGCTTGGACATGTACCAAGAGACCCAGTACTTC. It yields the protein CASSLDMYQETQYF.

This clone came up once. The chain uses TRBV5-6 and TRBJ2-7; perhaps TRBD1 as D (6 bases). The length of the CDR3 is 16 residues. Germline values: CDR1 SGHDT, CDR2 YYEEEE. The V end was cut by 4 bases, the J end by 2 bases, with 19 bases between. The CDR3 region is CASSPLSPDRAYEQYF. The DNA for the CDR3 is TGTGCCAGCAGCCCCCTCTCCCCGGACAGAGCCTACGAGCAGTACTTC.

This chain uses TRBV18 with TRBJ1-1; 8 bases fit TRBD1. With V trimmed by 1 base and J by 5 bases, 12 bases remained unmatched. CDR1 is KGHSH and CDR2 is LQKENI in the germline V gene. The CDR3 spans 17 residues. CDR3 DNA sequence: TGTGCCAGCTCACCACTTTCGTTAGGACAGGGTGGTACTGAAGCTTTCTTT. This encodes CASSPLSLGQGGTEAFF.

The table lists this clone with a count of one. The V gene is TRBV4-3, the J gene TRBJ2-3; 12 nucleotides agree with TRBD2. Germline CDR1 reads LGHNA; CDR2 reads YSLEER. The V segment lost 3 bases and the J segment 1 base; nucleotides outside the gene matches: 5. This CDR3 is 17 amino acids long. CDR3 sequence (DNA): TGCGCCAGCAGCCAGGGGGCTAGCGGGGGGGGCACAGATACGCAGTATTTT. This codes for CASSQGASGGGTDTQYF.